This T cell receptor beta chain was observed in a study of human T cells and chemical hapten exposure. Study-level information: The study traced per-sample TCR yield variation mainly to small differences in pooled library volumes. General study points: No change in TCRs above 1 in 1000 frequency was produced by DPC sensitization.

The study used a library that attached unique molecular identifiers to individual cDNA molecules. How the authors handled the data: TCR counts had a median of 95,638 per sample and spanned roughly 20,000 to 750,000. MiXCR, run by TCRdb on the RACE reads, gives a single entry per CDR3 protein. The V and J calls reflect TCRdb's pipeline rather than the authors' work. The table records roughly 100,000 distinct CDR3 sequences, about 8.7% of them present only once. This clonotype has only a few counts. Its antigen is undetermined. Germline CDR1 and CDR2: MDHEN and SYDVKM. There are 15 residues in the CDR3. V was clipped by 6 bases and J by 2 bases; unmatched bases: 8. Time point defined: healthy volunteer bleed at 2 weeks. Unfractionated whole blood was the source from which total RNA was extracted.

J is TRBJ2-3 and V is TRBV28, with 7 bases aligning to TRBD2. The receptor was isolated from a female donor in good health. Some clones in this sample may be carry-over from other donors' samples. Source material: whole blood. This CDR3 reads CASSPTSSFTDTQYF. The CDR3, as DNA: TGTGCCAGCAGCCCGACTAGCTCCTTCACAGATACGCAGTATTTT.